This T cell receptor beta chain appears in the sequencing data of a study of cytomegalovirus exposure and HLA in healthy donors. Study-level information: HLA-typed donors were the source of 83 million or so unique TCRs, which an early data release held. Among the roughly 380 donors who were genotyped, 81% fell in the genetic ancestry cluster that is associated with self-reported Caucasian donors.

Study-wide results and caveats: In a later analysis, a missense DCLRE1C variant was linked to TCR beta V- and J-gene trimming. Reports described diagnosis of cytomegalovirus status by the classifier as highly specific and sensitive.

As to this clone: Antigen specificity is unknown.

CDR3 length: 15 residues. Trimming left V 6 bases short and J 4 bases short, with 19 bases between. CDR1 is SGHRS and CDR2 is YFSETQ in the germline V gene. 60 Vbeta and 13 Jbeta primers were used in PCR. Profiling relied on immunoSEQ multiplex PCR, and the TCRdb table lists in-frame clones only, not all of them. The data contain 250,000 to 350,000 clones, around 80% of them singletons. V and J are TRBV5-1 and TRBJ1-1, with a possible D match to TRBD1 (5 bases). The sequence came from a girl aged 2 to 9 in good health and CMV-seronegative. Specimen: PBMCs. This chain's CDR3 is CASTQSVSGGTEAFF. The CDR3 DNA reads TGCGCCAGCACCCAGAGCGTATCCGGGGGCACTGAAGCTTTCTTT. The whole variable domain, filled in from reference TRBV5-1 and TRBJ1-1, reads KAGVTQTPRYLIKTRGQQVTLSCSPISGHRSVSWYQQTPGQGLQFLFEYFSETQRNKGNFPGRFSGRQFSNSRSEMNVSTLELGDSALYLCASTQSVSGGTEAFFGQGTRLTVV.